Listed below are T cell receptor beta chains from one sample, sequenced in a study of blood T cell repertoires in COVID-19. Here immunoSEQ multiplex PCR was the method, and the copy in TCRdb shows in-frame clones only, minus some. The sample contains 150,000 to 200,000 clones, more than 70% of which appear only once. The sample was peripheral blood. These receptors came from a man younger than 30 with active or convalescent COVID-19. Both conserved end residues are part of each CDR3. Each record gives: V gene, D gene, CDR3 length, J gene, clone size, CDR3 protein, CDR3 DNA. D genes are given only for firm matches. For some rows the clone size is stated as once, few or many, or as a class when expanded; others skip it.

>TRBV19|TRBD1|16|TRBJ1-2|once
CASSVGTGGSNYGYTF
TGTGCCAGTAGTGTCGGGACAGGTGGTTCTAACTATGGCTACACCTTC
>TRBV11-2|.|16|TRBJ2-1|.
CASSSQSRGFSNEQFF
TGTGCCAGCAGCTCACAAAGTCGGGGGTTCTCGAATGAGCAGTTCTTC
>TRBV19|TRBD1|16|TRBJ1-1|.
CASSPGTGTGNTEAFF
TGTGCCAGTAGTCCCGGCACCGGGACAGGGAACACTGAAGCTTTCTTT
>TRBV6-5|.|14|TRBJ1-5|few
CASSSHRGNQPQHF
TGTGCCAGCAGTTCCCACAGGGGCAATCAGCCCCAGCATTTT
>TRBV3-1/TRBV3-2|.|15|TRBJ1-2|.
CASSIEGLRDRGYTF
TGTGCCAGCAGCATTGAGGGCTTACGGGATCGGGGCTACACCTTC
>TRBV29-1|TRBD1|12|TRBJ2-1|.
CSADRVPGEQFF
TGCAGCGCTGACAGGGTCCCGGGTGAGCAGTTCTTC
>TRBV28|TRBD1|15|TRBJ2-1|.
CASSPPGQGYNEQFF
TGTGCCAGCAGTCCACCGGGACAGGGCTACAATGAGCAGTTCTTC
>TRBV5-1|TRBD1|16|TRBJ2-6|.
CASSRQGAAGANVLTF
TGCGCCAGCAGCCGTCAGGGGGCAGCGGGGGCCAACGTCCTGACTTTC
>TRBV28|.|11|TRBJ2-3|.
CASSSTDTQYF
TGTGCCAGCTCTAGCACAGATACGCAGTATTTT
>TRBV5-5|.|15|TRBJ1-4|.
CASSPLWAIKEKLFF
TGTGCCAGCAGCCCCCTCTGGGCAATAAAGGAAAAACTGTTTTTT
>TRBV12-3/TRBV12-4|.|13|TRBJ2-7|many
CASRRGLLYEQYF
TGTGCCAGCAGACGAGGACTTCTCTACGAGCAGTACTTC
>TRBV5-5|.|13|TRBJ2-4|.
CATQTGAKNIQYF
TGTGCCACCCAGACAGGAGCCAAAAACATTCAGTACTTC
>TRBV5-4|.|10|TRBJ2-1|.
CASSHRSQFF
TGTGCCAGCAGCCACAGGTCCCAGTTCTTC
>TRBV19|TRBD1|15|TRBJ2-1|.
CASKGTGVTYNEQFF
TGTGCCAGTAAAGGGACAGGGGTCACCTACAATGAGCAGTTCTTC
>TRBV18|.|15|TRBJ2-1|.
CASSRLAESYNEQFF
TGTGCCAGCTCCCGTTTAGCGGAATCCTACAATGAGCAGTTCTTC
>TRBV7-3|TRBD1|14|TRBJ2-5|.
CASSARQGLETQYF
TGTGCCAGCAGCGCTCGACAGGGATTAGAGACCCAGTACTTC
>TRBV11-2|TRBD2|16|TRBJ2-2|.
CASSGLALRATGELFF
TGTGCCAGCAGCGGACTAGCCCTGCGGGCCACCGGGGAGCTGTTTTTT
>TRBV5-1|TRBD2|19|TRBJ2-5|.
CASSLGLGLAGVGRETQYF
TGCGCCAGCAGCTTGGGTCTTGGACTAGCGGGAGTAGGGCGAGAGACCCAGTACTTC
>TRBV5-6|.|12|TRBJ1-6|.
CASSSSNSPLHF
TGTGCCAGCAGCTCGAGTAATTCACCCCTCCACTTT
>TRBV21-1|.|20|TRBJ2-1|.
CASSKVLRCWGTSGRSEQFF
TGTGCCAGCAGCAAAGTCCTCCGGTGTTGGGGGACTAGCGGGAGGAGTGAGCAGTTCTTC
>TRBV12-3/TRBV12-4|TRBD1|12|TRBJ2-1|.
CASTSDRDEQFF
TGTGCCAGCACCTCAGACAGGGATGAGCAGTTCTTC
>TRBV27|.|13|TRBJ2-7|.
CASSSYQGYEQYF
TGTGCCAGCAGTTCGTACCAGGGTTACGAGCAGTACTTC
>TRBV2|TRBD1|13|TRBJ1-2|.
CASNGQAGGGYTF
TGTGCCAGCAATGGACAGGCCGGTGGTGGCTACACCTTC
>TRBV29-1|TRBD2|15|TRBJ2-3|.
CSVVGTSGITDTQYF
TGCAGCGTTGTGGGGACTAGCGGGATCACAGATACGCAGTATTTT
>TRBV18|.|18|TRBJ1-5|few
CASSPARSGHSGNQPQHF
TGTGCCAGCTCACCAGCTCGTTCAGGTCACAGTGGAAATCAGCCCCAGCATTTT
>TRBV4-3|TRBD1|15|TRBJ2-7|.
CASSQVVRGMYEQYF
TGCGCCAGCAGCCAAGTTGTCAGGGGGATGTACGAGCAGTACTTC
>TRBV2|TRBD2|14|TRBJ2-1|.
CASKAGGGWNEQFF
TGTGCCAGCAAAGCGGGGGGAGGGTGGAATGAGCAGTTCTTC
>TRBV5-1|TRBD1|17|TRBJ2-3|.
CASSLQPGQGKKDTQYF
TGCGCCAGCAGCTTGCAACCGGGACAGGGGAAGAAAGATACGCAGTATTTT
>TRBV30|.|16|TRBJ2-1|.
CAWSVPASVRYNEQFF
TGTGCCTGGAGTGTACCGGCTAGTGTAAGGTACAATGAGCAGTTCTTC
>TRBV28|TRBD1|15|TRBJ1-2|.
CASSLLGQGDYGYTF
TGTGCCAGCAGTTTATTGGGACAGGGGGACTATGGCTACACCTTC
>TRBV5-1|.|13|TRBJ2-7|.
CASSGKGEYEQYF
TGCGCCAGCAGCGGGAAGGGGGAGTACGAGCAGTACTTC
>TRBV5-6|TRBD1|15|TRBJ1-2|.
CASSFGTGRVYGYTF
TGTGCCAGCAGCTTTGGGACAGGGCGGGTCTATGGCTACACCTTC
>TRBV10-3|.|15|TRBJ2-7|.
CAISGGDRFHYEQYF
TGTGCCATCAGTGGGGGAGACAGGTTCCACTACGAGCAGTACTTC
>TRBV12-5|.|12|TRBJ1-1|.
CASGYGVREAFF
TGTGCTAGTGGTTACGGGGTCCGTGAAGCTTTCTTT
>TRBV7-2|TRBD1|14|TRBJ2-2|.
CASSSTGVTGELFF
TGTGCCAGCAGCTCTACAGGGGTTACCGGGGAGCTGTTTTTT
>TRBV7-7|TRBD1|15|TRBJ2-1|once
CASSPDRGASNEQFF
TGTGCCAGCAGCCCCGACAGGGGGGCCAGCAATGAGCAGTTCTTC
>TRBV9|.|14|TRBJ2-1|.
CASSVGGLGNEQFF
TGTGCCAGCAGCGTAGGGGGCCTGGGAAATGAGCAGTTCTTC
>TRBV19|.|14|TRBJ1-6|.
CASSIEDWASPLHF
TGTGCCAGTAGTATAGAAGATTGGGCCTCACCCCTCCACTTT
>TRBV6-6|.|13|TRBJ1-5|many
CASTSQVSQPQHF
TGTGCCAGCACCTCCCAGGTATCTCAGCCCCAGCATTTT
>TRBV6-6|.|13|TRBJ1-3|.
CASSYSEGNTIYF
TGTGCCAGCAGTTACTCCGAGGGAAACACCATATATTTT
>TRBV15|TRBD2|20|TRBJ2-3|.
CATSRSVGTSGRARGDTQYF
TGTGCCACCAGCAGATCCGTGGGGACTAGCGGGAGGGCCCGTGGAGATACGCAGTATTTT
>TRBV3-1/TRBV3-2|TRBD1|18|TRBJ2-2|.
CASSHFREDRAEAGELFF
TGTGCCAGCAGCCACTTTCGAGAGGACAGGGCGGAAGCCGGGGAGCTGTTTTTT
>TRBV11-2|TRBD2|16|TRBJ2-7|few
CASSFTSGESSYEQYF
TGTGCCAGCAGCTTCACTAGCGGGGAGAGCTCCTACGAGCAGTACTTC
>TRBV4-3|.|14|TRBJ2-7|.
CASSRTGKTYEQYF
TGCGCCAGCAGCCGCACCGGGAAAACCTACGAGCAGTACTTC
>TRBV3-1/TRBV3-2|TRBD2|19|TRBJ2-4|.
CASSQYTSGRAYGKNIQYF
TGTGCCAGCAGCCAATATACTAGCGGGAGAGCTTACGGCAAAAACATTCAGTACTTC
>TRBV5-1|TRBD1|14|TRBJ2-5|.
CASSLQGAGETQYF
TGCGCCAGCAGCTTACAGGGGGCAGGGGAGACCCAGTACTTC